One and the same sample provided the 13 T cell receptor beta chains below, sequenced in a study (dated by TCRdb to the mid-2010s). To prepare the library, RT-PCR was applied. Sequenced on an Illumina MiSeq. TCRdb applied fastp at Q25 and MiXCR to the public reads, then kept only in-frame beta chains. Each entry is one CDR3 protein sequence, shown with its most common DNA and genes. This sample comprises 550,000 to 750,000 distinct CDR3 sequences, 12% to 15% of them detected only once. The ten top clones hold roughly 3.6% of the sample. Material: memory CD4+ T cells from blood. The receptors shown here come from a female donor in good health, serving as a healthy control.

This clonotype was detected a few times. V and J are TRBV5-5 and TRBJ2-5; D possibly corresponds to TRBD2 (6 bases). CDR1 is SGHKS and CDR2 is YYEKEE in the germline V gene (reference sequence). The CDR3 is 16 residues long. The V end lost 2 bases, the J end lost 5 bases, and 19 bases lay between the germline ends. In DNA, the CDR3 is TGTGCCAGCAGCTTCCAAATCCGGGACTCGGGGGAGACCCAGTACTTC. Translation: CASSFQIRDSGETQYF. Combining the CDR3 with reference TRBV5-5 and TRBJ2-5 gives the whole variable domain DAGVTQSPTHLIKTRGQQVTLRCSPISGHKSVSWYQQVLGQGPQFIFQYYEKEERGRGNFPDRFSARQFPNYSSELNVNALLLGDSALYLCASSFQIRDSGETQYFGPGTRLLVL.

With respect to this clonotype: Being one base from a much bigger clone, this may be a read error. This chain uses TRBV12-3 or TRBV12-4 with TRBJ1-5; D not resolved. The CDR3 length is 13 residues. Trimming took off 3 bases at V and 6 bases at J, with 9 bases between the two ends. CDR3 amino acids: CASSLLTLQPQHF. CDR3 sequence (DNA): TGTGCCAGCAGTTTGCTAACCCTTCAGCCCCAGCATTTT.

The chain combines TRBV20-1 with TRBJ2-1, with 12 bases matching TRBD2. The length of the CDR3 is 16 residues. J was trimmed by 4 bases and V by 1 base; bases with no gene match: 5. The germline gives CDR1 DFQATT, CDR2 SNEGSKA (reference sequence). DNA for the CDR3: TGCAGTGCTAGAGTGGGTCTAGCGGGAGGGTACAATGAGCAGTTCTTC. It translates to CSARVGLAGGYNEQFF.

This chain joins TRBV12-3 or TRBV12-4 and TRBJ2-1, with TRBD1 as a possible D gene (6 bases). CDR3 length: 14 amino acids. Trimming cost V 6 bases and J 10 bases, with 19 bases left between them. Here the CDR3 reads CASSPDSVSYEQFF. As DNA, the CDR3 is TGTGCCAGCAGCCCGGACAGCGTCTCCTACGAGCAGTTCTTC.

This clonotype was recorded a few times. The chain carries TRBV7-3 and TRBJ2-5; the D gene is possibly TRBD2 (6 bases). Trimming removed 6 bases from V and 5 bases from J, with 28 bases in between. The CDR3 loop spans 18 amino acids. Germline V lookup: CDR1 SGHTA, CDR2 FQGTGA. The CDR3 region is CASSQLGMTSSELETQYF. Written as DNA, the CDR3 is TGTGCCAGCAGTCAATTAGGGATGACTAGTAGCGAGTTGGAGACCCAGTACTTC.

The chain carries TRBV7-9 and TRBJ1-6; D gene unclear. Trimming removed 3 bases from V and 10 bases from J, with 7 bases in between. This CDR3 is built from 12 residues. Germline V gene data show CDR1 as SEHNR and CDR2 as FQNEAQ (reference sequence). The chain's CDR3 is CASSFEGSPLHF. The CDR3 region has the DNA TGTGCCAGCAGCTTCGAAGGATCACCCCTCCACTTT. The full variable domain, completed using reference TRBV7-9 and TRBJ1-6, is DTGVSQNPRHKITKRGQNVTFRCDPISEHNRLYWYRQTLGQGPEFLTYFQNEAQLEKSRLLSDRFSAERPKGSFSTLEIQRTEQGDSAMYLCASSFEGSPLHFGNGTRLTVT.

This clonotype was seen many times. The chain joins TRBV7-3 to TRBJ2-3, with D uncertain. Trimming stripped 0 bases from V and 7 bases from J, with 11 bases between. This CDR3 comprises 14 residues. CDR1 SGHTA and CDR2 FQGTGA come from the germline V gene. CDR3 in amino acids: CASSLTADTHTQYF. The CDR3 coding sequence is TGTGCCAGCAGCTTAACCGCTGACACCCATACGCAGTATTTT.

This clonotype was counted ten times or more. The chain joins TRBV10-3 to TRBJ1-2; D gene uncertain. The CDR3 sequence is 13 residues long. Germline V CDR1 and CDR2: ENHRY, SYGVKD. V was shortened by 6 bases and J by 2 bases, with 10 bases between the two germline ends. CDR3 region: CAIRADPNYGYTF. The CDR3 DNA sequence: TGTGCCATCAGGGCAGATCCCAACTATGGCTACACCTTC.

This clonotype has more than one count but fewer than ten. V is TRBV20-1 and J is TRBJ2-7; 10 bases are shared with TRBD2. Germline CDR1 DFQATT, CDR2 SNEGSKA (reference sequence). The CDR3 is 17 amino acids. V shed 0 bases and J 1 base; nucleotides not matched to a gene: 9. In nucleotides, the CDR3 is TGCAGTGCTAGAGAGCGGGAAGCTAGCGGGAGATCCTACGAGCAGTACTTC. This codes for CSAREREASGRSYEQYF.

This clonotype has only a few counts. The chain couples TRBV20-1 to TRBJ2-3; D gene uncertain. In germline, CDR1 is DFQATT, CDR2 SNEGSKA (reference sequence). This CDR3 comprises 13 residues. V lost 5 bases and J lost 2, with 11 bases in between. CDR3 region: CSALKTITDTQYF. CDR3 coding DNA: TGCAGTGCTCTGAAGACGATCACAGATACGCAGTATTTT.

The rearrangement joins TRBV5-1 to TRBJ2-2; 10 nucleotides align to TRBD1. CDR1 and CDR2 from the germline V gene are SGHRS and YFSETQ. The CDR3 is made up of 15 amino acids. Trimming took 2 bases from V and 7 from J; bases not matched to a gene: 5. CDR3 in DNA: TGCGCCAGCAGCTTCGGGACAGGGGTTCACGGGGAGCTGTTTTTT. Translating it yields CASSFGTGVHGELFF.

The chain couples TRBV5-4 to TRBJ2-5; D might be TRBD2 (6 bases). V gave up 0 bases and J gave up 5 bases, with 20 bases separating them. The CDR3 is 17 residues long. Germline assignment: CDR1 SGHNT and CDR2 YYREEE (reference sequence). The CDR3 protein is CASSLGGGAGLEETQYF. CDR3 coding DNA: TGTGCCAGCAGCTTGGGGGGCGGAGCGGGCCTGGAGGAGACCCAGTACTTC.

This clonotype appeared a few times. The V and J genes are TRBV20-1 and TRBJ2-7, with a possible D match to TRBD1 (5 bases). The length of the CDR3 is 14 residues. The V gene's germline CDR1 is DFQATT and CDR2 SNEGSKA (reference sequence). Deletions cut 5 bases from V and 2 bases from J, with 16 bases between. This CDR3 reads CSAPDTRRAYEQYF. In DNA, the CDR3 is TGCAGTGCTCCGGACACCCGCCGGGCCTACGAGCAGTACTTC.